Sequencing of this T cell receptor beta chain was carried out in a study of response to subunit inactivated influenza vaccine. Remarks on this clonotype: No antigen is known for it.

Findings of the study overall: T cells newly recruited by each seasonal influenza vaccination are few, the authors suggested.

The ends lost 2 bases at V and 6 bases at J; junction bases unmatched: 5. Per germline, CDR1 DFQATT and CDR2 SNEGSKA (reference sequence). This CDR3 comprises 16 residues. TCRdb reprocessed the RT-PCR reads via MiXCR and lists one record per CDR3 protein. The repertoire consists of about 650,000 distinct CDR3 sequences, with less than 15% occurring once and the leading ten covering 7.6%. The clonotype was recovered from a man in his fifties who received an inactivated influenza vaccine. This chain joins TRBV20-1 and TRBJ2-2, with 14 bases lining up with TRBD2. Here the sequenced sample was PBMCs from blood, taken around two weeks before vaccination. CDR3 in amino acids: CSARPTSGGASGELFF. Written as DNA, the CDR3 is TGCAGTGCTAGACCGACTAGCGGGGGGGCCTCCGGGGAGCTGTTTTTT.